This is a list of T cell receptor beta chains from one sample in a study of tumor and adjacent non-tumor tissue in lung cancer. TCRdb analysed the multiplex PCR reads with MiXCR anew, one entry per CDR3 protein. Here the sample spans about 68,000 distinct CDR3 sequences, 50% to 60% being singletons. The sequencing input was lung tumor tissue. All receptors come from a man in his fifties or sixties with non-small cell lung cancer. CDR3s include the opening cysteine and the closing phenylalanine or tryptophan. The order of the fields is D gene, V gene, J gene, clone size, CDR3 protein, CDR3 DNA. D genes are given only for firm matches. Only part of the rows carry a size: once, few, many, or a class if the clone is expanded.

.	TRBV5-8	TRBJ2-2	.	CASIGTLNTGELFF	TGTGCCAGCATCGGGACGCTGAATACCGGGGAGCTGTTTTTT
.	TRBV6-5	TRBJ1-6	.	CVSSYGQLLNSPLHF	TGTGTCAGCAGTTACGGGCAACTGCTTAATTCACCCCTCCACTTT
TRBD2	TRBV20-1	TRBJ2-3	few	CSASVPSGLTDTQYF	TGCAGTGCTAGCGTCCCTAGCGGGCTAACAGATACGCAGTATTTT
.	TRBV7-2	TRBJ2-7	.	CASSPGPQVYEQYF	TGTGCCAGCAGCCCGGGCCCCCAGGTTTACGAGCAGTACTTC
.	TRBV7-9	TRBJ2-3	.	CASRTRGGQDMQYF	TGTGCCAGCCGGACTAGAGGGGGGCAGGATATGCAGTATTTT
.	TRBV28	TRBJ1-5	many	CASTTSNQPQHF	TGTGCCAGCACCACAAGTAATCAGCCCCAGCATTTT
TRBD1	TRBV7-8	TRBJ2-2	.	CASSSLPTGGDNTGELFF	TGTGCCAGCAGCTCATTACCGACAGGGGGAGATAACACCGGGGAGCTGTTTTTT
.	TRBV11-2	TRBJ2-5	.	CASENQETQYF	TGTGCCAGCGAGAATCAAGAGACCCAGTACTTC
TRBD2	TRBV6-1	TRBJ2-3	.	CASSEAQRGRIDTQYF	TGTGCCAGTAGTGAAGCGCAGCGGGGAAGGATAGATACGCAGTATTTT
.	TRBV5-6	TRBJ1-1	.	CASSLENVKRRRTEAFF	TGTGCCAGCAGCTTAGAAAATGTTAAGAGGAGGCGTACTGAAGCCTTCTTT
.	TRBV28	TRBJ2-2	many	CASSVPGPGELFF	TGTGCCAGCAGCGTCCCTGGGCCCGGGGAGCTGTTTTTT
TRBD2	TRBV6-5	TRBJ2-2	few	CASLAWTSGGGYGELSF	TGTGCCAGCCTGGCGTGGACTAGCGGGGGGGGGTACGGGGAGCTGTCTTTT
.	TRBV6-2/TRBV6-3	TRBJ1-2	.	CACRGEKASYGYTF	TGTGCCTGCAGAGGGGAAAAGGCGTCGTATGGCTACACCTTC
TRBD2	TRBV4-2	TRBJ2-1	.	CASSQVGGSSYNERFF	TGTGCCAGCAGCCAAGTGGGGGGGTCAAGCTACAATGAACGGTTCTTC